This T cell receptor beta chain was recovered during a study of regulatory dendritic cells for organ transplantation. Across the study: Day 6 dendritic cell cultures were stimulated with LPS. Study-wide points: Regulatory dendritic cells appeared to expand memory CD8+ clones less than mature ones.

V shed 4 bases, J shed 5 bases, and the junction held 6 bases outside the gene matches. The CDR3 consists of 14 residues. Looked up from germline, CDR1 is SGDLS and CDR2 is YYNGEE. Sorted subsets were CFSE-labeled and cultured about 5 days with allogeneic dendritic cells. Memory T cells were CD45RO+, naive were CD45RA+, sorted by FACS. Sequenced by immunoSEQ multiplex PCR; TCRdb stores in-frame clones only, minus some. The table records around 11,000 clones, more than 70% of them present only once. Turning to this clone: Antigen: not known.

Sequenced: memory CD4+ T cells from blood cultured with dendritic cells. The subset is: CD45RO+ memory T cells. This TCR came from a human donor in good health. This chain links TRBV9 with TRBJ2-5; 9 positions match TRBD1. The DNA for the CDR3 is TGTGCCAGCAGCCTACAGGGGGCGGCGGAGACCCAGTACTTC. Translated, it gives CASSLQGAAETQYF. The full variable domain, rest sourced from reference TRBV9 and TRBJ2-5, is DSGVTQTPKHLITATGQRVTLRCSPRSGDLSVYWYQQSLDQGLQFLIQYYNGEERAKGNILERFSAQQFPDLHSELNLSSLELGDSALYFCASSLQGAAETQYFGPGTRLLVL.